The clone carrying this T cell receptor beta chain was seen only a few times. The source of the sample is a study of human T cells and chemical hapten exposure. Across the whole study: Small volume differences among pooled libraries mainly caused per-sample TCR yield variation.

The CDR3 has 15 residues. CDR1 SGHRS and CDR2 YFSETQ come from the germline V gene. With 0 bases clipped from V and 6 bases from J, the junction kept 5 bases outside the gene matches. TCRdb reanalysed the RACE reads using MiXCR and keeps one entry per CDR3 protein. The sample records fewer than 150,000 distinct CDR3 sequences, roughly 15% being singletons. Time point indicated: patch test 1, 2 weeks after DPC sensitization. Noted treatment: therapeutic diphenylcyclopropenone sensitization with weekly scalp DPC. The rearrangement uses TRBV5-1 and TRBJ2-2; 7 nucleotides align to TRBD2. Material: whole blood, obtained in connection with sensitization to the hapten diphenylcyclopropenone (DPC). The sequence came from a man younger than 30 with alopecia areata. Some clones in this sample may be carry-over from other donors' samples. CDR3 nucleotide sequence: TGCGCCAGCAGCTTGGGACTAGCTAAGGCCGGGGAGCTGTTTTTT. Translated, it gives CASSLGLAKAGELFF.